Listed below are T cell receptor beta chains from one sample, sequenced in a study of control samples from healthy donors and cancer patients. Repertoires were generated with immunoSEQ multiplex PCR, while TCRdb's copy carries only in-frame clones and drops some. The sample lists 95,000 to 100,000 clones; approximately 90% were seen once. The sample comprised blood. The source of these receptors is a man aged 25 to 40 in good health. Each CDR3 is given with its conserved first and last residue. D genes are given only for firm matches. Size is stated for part of the rows, as once, few or many counts, or as a class when the clone is expanded.

TRBJ2-2,NA,TRBV18,NA,CASSPRPEAGELFF,TGTGCCAGCTCACCTCGACCCGAGGCCGGGGAGCTGTTTTTT
TRBJ2-3,NA,TRBV6-4,NA,CASSDGDTDTQYF,TGTGCCAGCAGTGACGGGGACACAGATACGCAGTATTTT
TRBJ2-3,NA,TRBV11-2,NA,CASNHLRGKDTQYF,TGTGCCAGCAACCACCTACGGGGGAAGGATACGCAGTATTTT
TRBJ1-1,NA,TRBV4-2,NA,CASSPVGGNTEAFF,TGTGCCAGCAGCCCGGTGGGGGGGAACACTGAAGCTTTCTTT
TRBJ2-5,NA,TRBV19,NA,CASRGGGGPQETQYF,TGTGCCAGTAGGGGAGGTGGGGGACCCCAAGAGACCCAGTACTTC
TRBJ1-4,NA,TRBV18,NA,CASSPSGHRAGLFF,TGTGCCAGCTCACCGTCAGGCCACAGGGCTGGGCTGTTTTTT
TRBJ1-5,NA,TRBV19,NA,CASSIDGQINQPQHF,TGTGCCAGTAGTATAGATGGACAGATCAATCAGCCCCAGCATTTT
TRBJ2-1,TRBD1,TRBV2,NA,CASSLNRDRALREQFF,TGTGCCAGCAGCCTAAACCGGGACAGGGCTCTAAGGGAGCAGTTCTTC
TRBJ2-3,TRBD2,TRBV9,NA,CASSLTGLAGGLTDTQYF,TGTGCCAGCAGCTTAACCGGACTAGCGGGGGGACTCACAGATACGCAGTATTTT
TRBJ1-6,NA,TRBV4-3,NA,CASSQGAAASYNSPLHF,TGCGCCAGCAGCCAAGGCGCGGCAGCCTCCTATAATTCACCCCTCCACTTT
TRBJ1-5,NA,TRBV23-1,few,CATYQRQPQHF,TGCGCCACCTATCAGAGGCAGCCCCAGCATTTT
TRBJ2-7,TRBD2,TRBV6-2/TRBV6-3,few,CASSYGTSSYEQYF,TGTGCCAGCAGTTACGGGACTAGCTCCTACGAGCAGTACTTC
TRBJ2-1,NA,TRBV28,NA,CASSLGKGEQFF,TGTGCCAGCAGTTTGGGAAAAGGCGAGCAGTTCTTC
TRBJ1-4,TRBD1,TRBV3-1/TRBV3-2,NA,CASSLRTGINEKLFF,TGTGCCAGCAGCCTTCGGACAGGGATTAATGAAAAACTGTTTTTT
TRBJ2-5,NA,TRBV7-2,once,CASSLGGNQETQYF,TGTGCCAGCAGCTTAGGCGGTAACCAAGAGACCCAGTACTTC
TRBJ2-3,NA,TRBV3-1/TRBV3-2,once,CASSLRGGGGGTDTQYF,TGTGCCAGCAGCCTCCGAGGGGGTGGAGGGGGCACAGATACGCAGTATTTT
TRBJ1-2,TRBD1,TRBV5-4,NA,CASSSPGQGGYGYTF,TGTGCCAGCAGTTCTCCGGGACAGGGGGGCTATGGCTACACCTTC
TRBJ2-1,NA,TRBV9,NA,CASSTWTENNEQFF,TGTGCCAGCAGCACCTGGACGGAGAACAATGAGCAGTTCTTC
TRBJ2-5,NA,TRBV20-1,NA,CSASPGQETQYF,TGCAGTGCTAGTCCCGGGCAAGAGACCCAGTACTTC
TRBJ1-1,NA,TRBV19,NA,CASSTGPNTEAFF,TGTGCCAGTAGTACCGGGCCGAACACTGAAGCTTTCTTT
TRBJ1-4,NA,TRBV27,NA,CASGRVEGKLFF,TGTGCCAGCGGGCGGGTGGAGGGAAAACTGTTTTTT
TRBJ2-3,NA,TRBV6-5,NA,CASSYGSATDTQYF,TGTGCCAGCAGTTACGGGTCGGCCACAGATACGCAGTATTTT
TRBJ2-1,NA,TRBV5-1,NA,CASNLRGESYNEQFF,TGCGCCAGCAACCTCCGAGGAGAGTCCTACAATGAGCAGTTCTTC
TRBJ2-2,TRBD1,TRBV24-1,NA,CATSDPGTGGRTGELFF,TGTGCCACCAGTGATCCAGGGACAGGAGGTAGGACCGGGGAGCTGTTTTTT
TRBJ2-3,TRBD1,TRBV6-4,NA,CASSPRRGRDTQYF,TGTGCCAGCAGCCCTCGCAGGGGGCGGGATACGCAGTATTTT
TRBJ1-1,NA,TRBV11-3,NA,CASSLVRRGQFEAFF,TGTGCCAGCAGCTTAGTCCGCCGGGGCCAATTTGAAGCTTTCTTT
TRBJ1-2,NA,TRBV7-2,NA,CASSSFNYGYTF,TGTGCCAGCAGCTCCTTTAACTATGGCTACACCTTC
TRBJ1-2,NA,TRBV7-9,NA,CASRPSDYGYTF,TGTGCCAGCAGGCCCAGTGACTATGGCTACACCTTC
TRBJ1-1,NA,TRBV5-4,NA,CASSWVQGDTEAFF,TGTGCCAGCAGCTGGGTACAGGGCGACACTGAAGCTTTCTTT
TRBJ2-5,TRBD1,TRBV19,NA,CASSGTGSRETQYF,TGTGCCAGTAGCGGGACAGGGAGTAGAGAGACCCAGTACTTC
TRBJ1-3,TRBD1,TRBV28,NA,CASSPGGDRRNTIYF,TGTGCCAGCAGTCCGGGCGGGGACAGGCGAAACACCATATATTTT
TRBJ2-4,NA,TRBV7-9,NA,CASSLTLDRENIQYF,TGTGCCAGCAGCTTAACTCTCGACAGAGAAAACATTCAGTACTTC
TRBJ2-3,NA,TRBV10-1,NA,CASSVDLTDTQYF,TGCGCCAGCAGTGTTGACCTCACAGATACGCAGTATTTT
TRBJ1-2,TRBD1,TRBV5-4,NA,CASSKGQGWRYGYTF,TGTGCCAGCAGCAAAGGACAGGGCTGGAGGTATGGCTACACCTTC
TRBJ1-2,NA,TRBV5-1,NA,CASSLGTGPNYGYTF,TGCGCCAGCAGCTTGGGAACAGGGCCAAACTATGGCTACACCTTC
TRBJ1-2,NA,TRBV9,NA,CASSVDNRAGGYTF,TGTGCCAGCAGCGTAGACAACAGGGCGGGAGGCTACACCTTC
TRBJ2-5,TRBD2,TRBV6-2/TRBV6-3,NA,CASSPSGKSGRAWAETQYF,TGTGCCAGCAGTCCATCCGGTAAAAGCGGGAGGGCCTGGGCAGAGACCCAGTACTTC
TRBJ2-1,TRBD1,TRBV6-4,NA,CASNLRTGGPNEQFF,TGTGCCAGCAACTTGCGGACAGGGGGGCCCAATGAGCAGTTCTTC
TRBJ2-7,TRBD2,TRBV6-2/TRBV6-3,once,CASSYGTRSPEQYF,TGTGCCAGCAGTTATGGGACTAGGAGCCCCGAGCAGTACTTC
TRBJ1-6,NA,TRBV12-3/TRBV12-4,once,CASRRGQDSPLHF,TGTGCCAGCCGCCGGGGTCAAGATTCACCCCTCCACTTT
TRBJ1-1,TRBD1,TRBV5-1,NA,CASSLGDREVTEAFF,TGCGCCAGCAGCTTGGGGGACAGGGAGGTCACTGAAGCTTTCTTT
TRBJ2-4,NA,TRBV14,NA,CASSQGRQVKNIQYF,TGTGCCAGCAGCCAGGGACGACAGGTTAAAAACATTCAGTACTTC
TRBJ2-2,NA,TRBV7-9,NA,CASSFIATPKNTGELFF,TGTGCCAGCAGCTTTATTGCTACCCCGAAGAACACCGGGGAGCTGTTTTTT
TRBJ2-7,NA,TRBV7-8,NA,CASSTTGTQLYEQYF,TGTGCCAGCAGCACAACCGGGACCCAACTCTACGAGCAGTACTTC
TRBJ1-3,NA,TRBV12-3/TRBV12-4,NA,CASGVILGNTIYF,TGTGCCAGCGGTGTGATCTTGGGAAACACCATATATTTT
TRBJ2-2,TRBD2,TRBV3-1/TRBV3-2,NA,CASSQDRRGPRGAGELFF,TGTGCCAGCAGCCAAGATCGGCGGGGCCCGCGGGGGGCCGGGGAGCTGTTTTTT
TRBJ1-1,NA,TRBV6-6,NA,CASTLRKGNTEAFF,TGTGCCAGCACCCTCCGGAAGGGGAACACTGAAGCTTTCTTT
TRBJ1-6,NA,TRBV9,NA,CASSVGTWDNSPLHF,TGTGCCAGCAGCGTTGGGACATGGGATAATTCACCCCTCCACTTT
TRBJ2-5,TRBD2,TRBV9,NA,CASSSGLPQETQYF,TGTGCCAGCAGCTCGGGACTACCGCAAGAGACCCAGTACTTC
TRBJ2-2,NA,TRBV11-2,once,CASSLEVGGLTTGELFF,TGTGCCAGCAGCTTAGAGGTTGGTGGACTGACCACCGGGGAGCTGTTTTTT
TRBJ2-3,TRBD2,TRBV3-1/TRBV3-2,NA,CASSHREVADTQYF,TGTGCCAGCAGCCACCGGGAGGTGGCAGATACGCAGTATTTT
TRBJ2-1,NA,TRBV19,few,CASSIDHGGLGNEQFF,TGTGCCAGTAGTATAGATCATGGCGGGCTGGGGAATGAGCAGTTCTTC
TRBJ2-5,TRBD1,TRBV28,NA,CASSGDSGRETQYF,TGTGCCAGCAGCGGGGACAGTGGGAGAGAGACCCAGTACTTC
TRBJ1-1,TRBD1,TRBV18,NA,CASSSSQGAITEAFF,TGTGCCAGCTCATCCTCGCAGGGGGCCATTACTGAAGCTTTCTTT